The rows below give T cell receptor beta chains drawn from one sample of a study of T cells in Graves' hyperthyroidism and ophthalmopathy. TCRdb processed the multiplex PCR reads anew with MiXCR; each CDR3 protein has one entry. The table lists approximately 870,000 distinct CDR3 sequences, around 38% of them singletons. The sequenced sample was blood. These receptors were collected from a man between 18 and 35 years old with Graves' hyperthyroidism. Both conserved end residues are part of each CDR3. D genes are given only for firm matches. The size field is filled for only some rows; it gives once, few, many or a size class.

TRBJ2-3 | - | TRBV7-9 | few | CASSSTGSTDTQYF
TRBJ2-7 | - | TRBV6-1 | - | CASSPTWVEQYF
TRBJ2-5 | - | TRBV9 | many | CASSGTPEGETQYF
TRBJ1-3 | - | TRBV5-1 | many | CASSFGDSGNTIYF
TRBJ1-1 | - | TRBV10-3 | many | CAITDHFEAFF
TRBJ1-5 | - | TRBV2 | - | CASSEDGWRPSGNQPQHF
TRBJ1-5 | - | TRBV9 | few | CASSPGGGGYQPQHF
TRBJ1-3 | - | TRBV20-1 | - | CSAMGAKFGDTIYF
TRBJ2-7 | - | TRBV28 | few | CASSSLPSDYEQYF
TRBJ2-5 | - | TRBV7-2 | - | CASSAEEGETQYF
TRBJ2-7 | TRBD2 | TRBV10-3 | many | CAMAAGLAAYEQYF
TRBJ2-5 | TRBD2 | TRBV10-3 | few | CASSYAPGLGETQYF
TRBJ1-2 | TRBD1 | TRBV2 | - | CASSQGLGQGFGYTF
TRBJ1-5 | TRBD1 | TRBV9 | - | CASSVDPGTGGNQPQHF
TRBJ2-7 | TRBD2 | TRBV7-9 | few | CASSLEAAGVLAGTYEQYF
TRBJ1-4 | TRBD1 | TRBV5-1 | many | CASSLGDRGNEKLFF
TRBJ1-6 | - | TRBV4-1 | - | CASSQEGGFYNSPLHF
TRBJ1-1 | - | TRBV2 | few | CASRGYRDTEAFF
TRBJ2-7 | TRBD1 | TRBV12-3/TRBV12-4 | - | CASSFPGQRLYEQYF
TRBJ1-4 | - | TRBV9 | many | CASSVGSTEKLFF
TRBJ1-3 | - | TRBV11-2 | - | CASSPGIYGYTIYF
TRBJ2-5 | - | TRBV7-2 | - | CASSFSASRETQYF
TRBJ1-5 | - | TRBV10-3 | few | CASSYWAVPNQPQHF
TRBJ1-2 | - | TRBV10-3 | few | CAVGGGNYGYTF
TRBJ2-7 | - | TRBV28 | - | CASSFGRPSSYEQYF
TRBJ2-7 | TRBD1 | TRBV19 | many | CASSFGQGKVYEQYF
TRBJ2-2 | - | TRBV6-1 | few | CASRGTPGTGELFF
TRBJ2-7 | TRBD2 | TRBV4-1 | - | CASSKKLSFVAGGSDEQYF
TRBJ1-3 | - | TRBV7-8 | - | CASSWPGYGNTIYF
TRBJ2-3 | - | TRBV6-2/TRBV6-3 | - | CASSSPERDTQYF
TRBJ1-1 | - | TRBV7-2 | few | CASTDPPTGQGNTEAFF
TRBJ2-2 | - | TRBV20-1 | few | CSAIPGTGELFF
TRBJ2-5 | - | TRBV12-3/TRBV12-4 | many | CASTVGETQYF
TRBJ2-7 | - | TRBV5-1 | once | CASSPGISSYEQYF
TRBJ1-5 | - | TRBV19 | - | CASSMQGPSNQPQHF
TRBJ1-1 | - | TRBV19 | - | CARVDNGGDTEAFF
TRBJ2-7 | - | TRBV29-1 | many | CSVEDVHYEQYF
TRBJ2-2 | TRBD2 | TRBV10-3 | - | CAISESQRGPNTGELFF
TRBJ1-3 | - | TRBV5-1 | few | CASSLAGTAGNTIYF
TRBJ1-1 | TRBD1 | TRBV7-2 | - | CASSPRPGGNTEAFF
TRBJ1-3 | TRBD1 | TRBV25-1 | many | CASTPGQVLFSGNTIYF
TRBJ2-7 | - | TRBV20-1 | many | CSARKDEQYF
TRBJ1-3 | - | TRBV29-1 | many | CSVEVAETGNTIYF
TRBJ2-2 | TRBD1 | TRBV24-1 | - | CAITDRGHLFTGELFF
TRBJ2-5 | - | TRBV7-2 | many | CASSQGRRGETQYF
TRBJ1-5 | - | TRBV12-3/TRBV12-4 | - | CASSLRQGRDSNQPQHF
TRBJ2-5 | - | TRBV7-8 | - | CASCYSMQPGWGETQYF
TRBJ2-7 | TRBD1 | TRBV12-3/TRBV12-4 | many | CASSRDRVAHEQYF
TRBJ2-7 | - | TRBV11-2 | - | CASSAYGGSSYEQYF
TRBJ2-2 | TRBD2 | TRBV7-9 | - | CASSYRGGKDTGELFF
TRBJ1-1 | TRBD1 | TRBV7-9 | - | CASSPGDRAAPEAFF
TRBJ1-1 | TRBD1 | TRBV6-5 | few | CASSKYNRGTEAFF
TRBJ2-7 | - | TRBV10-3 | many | CAIKGGSHEQYF
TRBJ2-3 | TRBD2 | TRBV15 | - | CATSSPRGRGSTDTQYF